The 32 T cell receptor beta chains below all came from one sample that was sequenced in a study of chemoradiotherapy in HPV16-positive cancers. Only in-frame clones appear in the TCRdb table, and some are missing; sequencing was by immunoSEQ multiplex PCR. The profile shows 4,500 or so clones, 85% to 90% of them singletons. The specimen was tumor tissue, collected from a patient who underwent chemoradiotherapy. These receptors all stem from a human donor with HPV-associated anogenital cancer.

The chain joins TRBV19 to TRBJ2-1; TRBD2 aligns across 13 bases. Trimming at V came to 3 bases and at J to 8 bases, leaving 4 bases not matched to a gene. The CDR3 length is 15 residues. In germline, CDR1 is LNHDA, CDR2 SQIVND (reference sequence). The CDR3 nucleotides read TGTGCCAGTAGTATCGGACTAGCGGGAGTCGATGAGCAGTTCTTC. Residues: CASSIGLAGVDEQFF.

The genes are TRBV9 and TRBJ2-3, with 8 nucleotides matching TRBD1. V lost 3 bases, J lost 1 base, and 13 bases stayed unmatched. The CDR3 loop spans 18 amino acids. Per the germline V gene, CDR1 is SGDLS and CDR2 is YYNGEE. CDR3: CASSAPFASGQGTDTQYF. The CDR3 DNA follows: TGTGCCAGCAGCGCGCCCTTCGCCTCGGGACAGGGCACAGATACGCAGTATTTT.

This clone was seen a handful of times. The CDR3 nucleotides read TGTGCCAGCAGCTTGGGTCTTAATGAAAAACTGTTTTTT. Amino acid sequence: CASSLGLNEKLFF. The chain uses TRBV11-1 and TRBJ1-4; D unclear. Trimming removed 3 bases from V and 4 bases from J, with 6 bases in between. The CDR3 has 13 residues. The germline V gene encodes CDR1 SGHAT and CDR2 FQDESV (reference sequence). The entire variable domain, with the rest obtained from reference TRBV11-1 and TRBJ1-4, is as follows: EAEVAQSPRYKITEKSQAVAFWCDPISGHATLYWYRQILGQGPELLVQFQDESVVDDSQLPKDRFSAERLKGVDSTLKIQPAELGDSAMYLCASSLGLNEKLFFGSGTQLSVL.

The J gene is TRBJ2-3, the V gene TRBV9, with 7 bases matching TRBD2. Germline values: CDR1 SGDLS, CDR2 YYNGEE. This CDR3 is 14 amino acids long. V trimming: 3 bases; J trimming: 3 bases; junction bases outside the gene matches: 4. The CDR3 protein is CASSGTSRTDTQYF. The CDR3 nucleotides are TGTGCCAGCAGCGGGACTAGTAGGACAGATACGCAGTATTTT.

The J gene is TRBJ2-1, the V gene TRBV9; 10 bases match TRBD2. Unmatched junction bases numbered 4, after V lost 4 bases and J lost 6 bases. There are 14 residues in the CDR3. Germline CDR1 and CDR2: SGDLS and YYNGEE. CDR3 loop: CASSRTSGSNEQFF. In DNA form, the CDR3 reads TGTGCCAGCAGCAGGACTAGCGGCAGCAATGAGCAGTTCTTC.

The rearrangement uses TRBV5-1 and TRBJ2-2; 7 bases map to TRBD1. There are 16 residues in the CDR3. Germline values: CDR1 SGHRS, CDR2 YFSETQ. After removal of 4 bases from V and 1 base from J, the junction contained 7 bases not matched to a gene. The CDR3 coding sequence is TGCGCCAGCAGCCTCGGGTCAGGGGGGAACACCGGGGAGCTGTTTTTT. Its translation is CASSLGSGGNTGELFF. Together with reference TRBV5-1 and TRBJ2-2, the CDR3 gives the full variable domain: KAGVTQTPRYLIKTRGQQVTLSCSPISGHRSVSWYQQTPGQGLQFLFEYFSETQRNKGNFPGRFSGRQFSNSRSEMNVSTLELGDSALYLCASSLGSGGNTGELFFGEGSRLTVL.

The chain is built from TRBV7-9 and TRBJ1-1, with D unclear. V was pared by 1 base and J by 6 bases, with 6 bases between. The CDR3 spans 12 residues. Germline assignment: CDR1 SEHNR and CDR2 FQNEAQ (reference sequence). This CDR3 reads CASSLEVSEAFF. For the CDR3, the DNA is TGTGCCAGCAGCTTAGAGGTGTCTGAAGCTTTCTTT. The full variable domain, with the rest looked up from reference TRBV7-9 and TRBJ1-1, is DTGVSQNPRHKITKRGQNVTFRCDPISEHNRLYWYRQTLGQGPEFLTYFQNEAQLEKSRLLSDRFSAERPKGSFSTLEIQRTEQGDSAMYLCASSLEVSEAFFGQGTRLTVV.

The chain joins TRBV5-1 to TRBJ1-3, with D maybe TRBD1 (6 bases). The germline V gene encodes CDR1 SGHRS and CDR2 YFSETQ. V lost 0 bases to trimming and J lost 0 bases, with 13 bases between them. The CDR3 runs 17 residues. CDR3 residues: CASSLEAGVSSGNTIYF. CDR3 in DNA: TGCGCCAGCAGCTTGGAGGCAGGGGTTAGCTCTGGAAACACCATATATTTT.

The V and J genes are TRBV5-1 and TRBJ2-5; no clear D gene. CDR3 length: 12 residues. Germline loops: CDR1 SGHRS, CDR2 YFSETQ. V lost 4 bases and J lost 2, with 6 bases in between. The DNA for the CDR3 is TGCGCCAGCAGCACGTTACAAGAGACCCAGTACTTC. Protein: CASSTLQETQYF.

The chain carries TRBV5-6 and TRBJ2-1, with D perhaps given as TRBD1 or TRBD2 (5 bases each). This CDR3 is built from 15 residues. V gave up 3 bases and J gave up 5 bases, with 15 bases separating them. CDR1 is SGHDT, CDR2 YYEEEE, per germline. This CDR3 reads CASSYLSGTNNEQFF. Here the CDR3 DNA reads TGTGCCAGCAGCTACTTATCCGGGACCAACAATGAGCAGTTCTTC.

This rearrangement joins TRBV29-1 to TRBJ1-2; possibly TRBD1 for D (5 bases). Germline CDR1 reads SQVTM; CDR2 reads ANQGSEA. V shed 0 bases and J shed 4 bases, with 12 bases lying between them. The CDR3 is 14 residues long. The CDR3 loop reads CSVEEDEGIYGYTF. CDR3 nucleotide sequence: TGCAGCGTTGAAGAAGATGAGGGGATCTATGGCTACACCTTC.

The V call is TRBV6-1, the J call TRBJ1-2; no clear D. The CDR3 totals 13 residues. The V end was cut by 3 bases, the J end by 8 bases, with 13 bases between. From germline, CDR1 is MNHNS and CDR2 SASEGT. The CDR3 DNA reads as TGTGCCAGCAGTGAGGGCCGTTCGGGAGGCTACACCTTC. It specifies CASSEGRSGGYTF.

The chain couples TRBV5-8 to TRBJ1-2; D is perhaps TRBD1 (6 bases). V was shortened by 4 bases and J by 4 bases, with 20 bases between the two germline ends. This CDR3 has 16 amino acids. Germline V lookup: CDR1 SGHTS, CDR2 YDEGEE. This chain's CDR3 is CASSPRGGENAYGYTF. CDR3 coding DNA: TGTGCCAGCAGCCCTAGGGGGGGTGAAAACGCCTATGGCTACACCTTC.

A single count supports this clone. The chain employs TRBV4-2 and TRBJ2-5; D may correspond to TRBD1 or TRBD2 (5 bases each). The CDR3 loop spans 15 amino acids. Trimming took 1 base from V and 1 from J, leaving 10 bases between them. Per germline, CDR1 LGHNA and CDR2 YNFKEQ. CDR3 sequence (DNA): TGTGCCAGCAGCCAAGTAGCCGGGGCCCAAGAGACCCAGTACTTC. Protein product: CASSQVAGAQETQYF.

The gene calls are TRBV5-6 and TRBJ1-5; TRBD1 matches 8 bases. The CDR3 sequence is 16 residues long. Trimming at V came to 3 bases and at J to 1 base, leaving 6 bases not matched to a gene. Germline V gives CDR1 SGHDT, CDR2 YYEEEE. CDR3 sequence: CASSSGQGGSNQPQHF. The CDR3 coding sequence is TGTGCCAGCAGCTCTGGACAGGGAGGAAGCAATCAGCCCCAGCATTTT.

This clone has just one count. V gene TRBV11-2 combines with J gene TRBJ2-7, with D possibly TRBD2 on 5 matching bases. The V gene's germline CDR1 is SGHAT and CDR2 FQNNGV. This CDR3 has 15 amino acids. The V end was cut by 2 bases, the J end by 1 base, with 12 bases between. The DNA for the CDR3 is TGTGCCAGCAGCTTATCCGCGGGCCCTTCCTACGAGCAGTACTTC. This gives the protein CASSLSAGPSYEQYF.

The rearrangement links TRBV6-6 to TRBJ2-3, with a possible D match to TRBD1 (5 bases). CDR3 length equals 14 residues. V was clipped by 6 bases and J by 5 bases, with 15 bases between them. Germline loops: CDR1 MNHNY, CDR2 SVGAGI (reference sequence). The CDR3 nucleotides are TGTGCCAGCAGCCCCGGTAGGGGAAGAGATACGCAGTATTTT. Protein product: CASSPGRGRDTQYF.

The gene calls are TRBV4-2 and TRBJ2-3; 11 nucleotides match TRBD2. Germline values: CDR1 LGHNA, CDR2 YNFKEQ. V lost 7 bases and J lost 6; bases outside the gene matches: 9. CDR3 length equals 15 residues. CDR3 nucleotides: TGTGCCAGCACCCCGGGACTAGCGGTCCGGGATACGCAGTATTTT. Residues: CASTPGLAVRDTQYF.

V and J are TRBV5-1 and TRBJ1-1; D remains ambiguous. The CDR3 is 14 amino acids. Trimming stripped 0 bases from V and 2 bases from J, with 8 bases between. The germline gives CDR1 SGHRS, CDR2 YFSETQ. CDR3 DNA sequence: TGCGCCAGCAGCTTGGAACAGAGAAACACTGAAGCTTTCTTT. Translation: CASSLEQRNTEAFF.

This clone appeared once. The CDR3 region has the DNA TGTGCCAGTAGTATGGGAGTAGGCGGCAATCAGCCCCAGCATTTT. This translates into CASSMGVGGNQPQHF. The V and J genes are TRBV19 and TRBJ1-5; D uncertain. Germline CDR1 is LNHDA and CDR2 is SQIVND (reference sequence). There are 15 residues in the CDR3. The V end lost 3 bases, the J end lost 2 bases, and 11 bases lay between the germline ends.

The chain carries TRBV2 and TRBJ2-5, with 15 positions matching TRBD2. Germline V gene lookup returns CDR1 SNHLY and CDR2 FYNNEI. With 6 bases clipped from V and 4 bases from J, the junction kept 9 bases outside the gene matches. The CDR3 contains 17 residues. CDR3 region: CASSGGLAGGQVETQYF. CDR3 coding DNA: TGTGCCAGCAGCGGTGGACTAGCGGGGGGGCAGGTAGAGACCCAGTACTTC.

The rearrangement joins TRBV13 to TRBJ2-1; a weak D match, TRBD2 (5 bases). CDR3 length equals 14 residues. CDR1 is PRHDT, CDR2 FYEKMQ, per germline (reference sequence). V shed 0 bases and J shed 4 bases, with 7 bases lying between them. The chain's CDR3 is CASSLGGVYNEQFF. The CDR3 bases are TGTGCCAGCAGCTTAGGCGGGGTTTACAATGAGCAGTTCTTC.

This clone was detected once. The V and J genes are TRBV6-6 and TRBJ1-2; D possibly corresponds to TRBD1 (6 bases). Per germline, CDR1 MNHNY and CDR2 SVGAGI (reference sequence). The CDR3 spans 14 residues. With 5 bases removed from V and 4 bases from J, the gap between germline ends came to 14 bases. The CDR3 here is CASSARGGIYGYTF. DNA for the CDR3: TGTGCCAGCAGTGCCCGGGGGGGCATCTATGGCTACACCTTC.

CDR3 in amino acids: CASSRPEETQYF. The CDR3 nucleotides are TGTGCCAGCTCACGACCAGAAGAGACCCAGTACTTC. The gene calls are TRBV18 and TRBJ2-5, with no clear D. Germline-derived CDR1 and CDR2 are KGHSH and LQKENI. Deletions cut 4 bases from V and 3 bases from J, with 6 bases between. The CDR3 runs to 12 residues. Filled out from reference TRBV18 and TRBJ2-5, the complete variable domain reads NAGVMQNPRHLVRRRGQEARLRCSPMKGHSHVYWYRQLPEEGLKFMVYLQKENIIDESGMPKERFSAEFPKEGPSILRIQQVVRGDSAAYFCASSRPEETQYFGPGTRLLVL.

The chain joins TRBV5-8 to TRBJ2-7; D remains unclear. CDR3 length: 12 residues. The V gene lost 1 base and the J gene lost 3 bases, with 5 bases spanning the gap. Germline V lookup: CDR1 SGHTS, CDR2 YDEGEE. The CDR3 loop reads CASSLRVYEQYF. In DNA, the CDR3 is TGTGCCAGCAGCTTGCGAGTCTACGAGCAGTACTTC.

The V and J genes are TRBV6-5 and TRBJ2-5, with 7 nucleotides matching TRBD2. J gave up 5 bases and V 7 bases, and 10 bases lay outside the gene matches. Per germline, CDR1 MNHEY and CDR2 SVGAGI. The CDR3 spans 14 residues. The CDR3 bases are TGTGCCAGCACCTCTCGACTAGCAAGGGAGACCCAGTACTTC. This gives the protein CASTSRLARETQYF.

V gene TRBV6-5 combines with J gene TRBJ1-5; D is perhaps TRBD1 (5 bases). The germline V gene has CDR1 MNHEY and CDR2 SVGAGI. The CDR3 extends over 14 amino acids. V lost 6 bases to trimming and J lost 9 bases, with 18 bases between them. The CDR3 sequence: CASRPMTGGSPQHF. Here the CDR3 DNA reads TGTGCCAGCAGACCTATGACGGGGGGTTCGCCCCAGCATTTT.

This clone was seen only a few times. The genes are TRBV30 and TRBJ1-1; D call uncertain. The V gene lost 0 bases and the J gene lost 0 bases, with 11 bases spanning the gap. CDR1 and CDR2 from the germline V gene are GTSNPN and SVGIG (reference sequence). The CDR3 contains 15 residues. The chain's CDR3 is CAWSVFQRMNTEAFF. CDR3 sequence (DNA): TGTGCCTGGAGTGTATTTCAGAGAATGAACACTGAAGCTTTCTTT. Together with reference TRBV30 and TRBJ1-1, the CDR3 gives the full variable domain: SQTIHQWPATLVQPVGSPLSLECTVEGTSNPNLYWYRQAAGRGLQLLFYSVGIGQISSEVPQNLSASRPQDRQFILSSKKLLLSDSGFYLCAWSVFQRMNTEAFFGQGTRLTVV.

This clone turned up a few times. CDR3 bases: TGCGCCAGCAGCTTGTCCGGACGGGGAACGTGGGAGCAGTACTTC. Its protein is CASSLSGRGTWEQYF. This sequence joins TRBV5-1 and TRBJ2-7; D might be TRBD2 (5 bases). CDR1 and CDR2 from the germline V gene are SGHRS and YFSETQ. This CDR3 has 15 amino acids. V was clipped by 1 base and J by 7 bases, with 18 bases between them.

The chain links TRBV19 to TRBJ1-1; no clear D. The germline V gene encodes CDR1 LNHDA and CDR2 SQIVND (reference sequence). V gave up 7 bases and J gave up 4 bases, with 13 bases separating them. This CDR3 comprises 13 residues. CDR3 sequence reads: CASNWEGGTEAFF. For the CDR3, the DNA is TGTGCCAGTAATTGGGAGGGTGGCACTGAAGCTTTCTTT.

This chain connects TRBV30 to TRBJ2-7, with D possibly matching TRBD1 (5 bases). CDR3 length: 11 residues. V was cut by 2 bases and J by 6 bases, with 8 bases left in between. Per the germline V gene, CDR1 is GTSNPN and CDR2 is SVGIG (reference sequence). The CDR3 sequence: CAWSQDSEQYF. DNA for the CDR3: TGTGCCTGGAGTCAAGACAGCGAGCAGTACTTC.

V gene TRBV18 combines with J gene TRBJ1-5; unclear D gene. The ends were cut back, 3 bases at V and 9 bases at J, with 12 bases in the middle. The CDR3 loop spans 13 amino acids. From germline, CDR1 is KGHSH and CDR2 LQKENI. CDR3 sequence: CASSPQEHRPQHF. The CDR3 DNA reads TGTGCCAGCTCACCCCAGGAACACCGGCCCCAGCATTTT.